This paragraph reports one TCR beta chain. The target antigen is unknown. Sequencing on ten immunoSEQ deep assay plates was performed for unsorted PBMC DNA. Some clones are missing from TCRdb's copy, which holds only in-frame ones; the method was immunoSEQ multiplex PCR. This table holds fewer than 600,000 clones, about 74% found once. This entry belongs to a study of shared clonotypes between healthy human individuals. General observations from the study: Genetic and exposure-history diversity was limited by the small donor number.

The V end was cut by 4 bases, the J end by 2 bases, with 6 bases between. This CDR3 has 14 amino acids. CDR1 is LNHDA and CDR2 is SQIVND in the germline V gene (reference sequence). The chain combines TRBV19 with TRBJ2-6; D remains unclear. Sequencing was carried out using PBMCs. This receptor was obtained from a woman in her 40s in good health. Some clones in this sample may be carry-over from other donors' samples. For the CDR3, the DNA is TGTGCCAGTAGTACCCAACCTGGGGCCAACGTCCTGACTTTC. Translated, it gives CASSTQPGANVLTF.